This T cell receptor (beta chain) appears in the sequencing data of a study of PD-L1 blockade in urothelial cancer. Documented time point: pretreatment peripheral blood. Locally advanced or metastatic urothelial carcinoma was diagnosed in the patients. Germline-derived CDR1 and CDR2 are LNHDA and SQIVND (reference sequence). Deletions cut 8 bases from V and 4 bases from J, with 18 bases between. CDR3 length: 16 amino acids. Spiking each PCR with synthetic TCR analog templates was performed. Assay used: immunoSEQ multiplex PCR; TCRdb lists only in-frame clones, some missing. Of tens of thousands of clones detected, around 89% appear once; the ten largest clones hold around 1.5%.

The TCR originated in a man aged 55-75 years with urothelial cancer. The genes are TRBV19 and TRBJ2-6; possible D gene TRBD1, 6 bases. This specimen was PBMCs, taken around atezolizumab (anti-PD-L1) treatment. The DNA of the CDR3 is TGTGCCAGTTCCCCCCGCCTGGGGGCAGGGGCCAACGTCCTGACTTTC. This sequence encodes CASSPRLGAGANVLTF.